Following are 9 T cell receptor beta chains from one sample sequenced in a study of human T cells and chemical hapten exposure. TCRdb passed the RACE reads through MiXCR, listing each CDR3 protein once. This sample has some 110,000 distinct CDR3 sequences; approximately 11% occur once, and the top ten carry roughly 2.3%. The time point: patch test 3, about 24 weeks after DPC sensitization. Specified treatment: therapeutic diphenylcyclopropenone sensitization with weekly scalp DPC. Sample: whole blood, taken in connection with sensitization to the hapten diphenylcyclopropenone (DPC). The receptors come from a woman aged 45-65 years with alopecia areata. Some clones in this sample may be carry-over from other donors' samples.

This clonotype has a handful of counts. The chain has TRBV12-3 or TRBV12-4 and TRBJ2-3; 11 nucleotides match TRBD1. The CDR3 consists of 16 residues. Trimming at V came to 5 bases and at J to 4 bases, leaving 8 bases not matched to a gene. CDR3 in DNA: TGTGCCAGCAGTCCTTGGACAGGGGGCGTCGCAGATACGCAGTATTTT. This encodes CASSPWTGGVADTQYF.

This clonotype was found a few times. The chain has TRBV7-6 and TRBJ1-5, with a possible D match to TRBD1 (6 bases). V dropped 1 base and J dropped 6 bases, with 10 bases sitting between them. The CDR3 sequence is 14 residues long. Looked up from germline, CDR1 is SGHVS and CDR2 is FNYEAQ. The CDR3 loop reads CASSLEQGIQPQHF. The CDR3 coding sequence is TGTGCCAGCAGCTTAGAACAGGGAATTCAGCCCCAGCATTTT.

Only a few counts were recorded for this clonotype. V is TRBV4-2 and J is TRBJ1-3; unclear D gene. CDR1 and CDR2 from the germline V gene are LGHNA and YNFKEQ. The V end lost 0 bases, the J end lost 4 bases, and 13 bases lay between the germline ends. The CDR3 consists of 16 residues. DNA for the CDR3: TGTGCCAGCAGCCAAGATAGATCGGTACGGGGAAACACCATATATTTT. Amino acid sequence: CASSQDRSVRGNTIYF.

With regard to this clonotype: At one of its ends the junction is not consistent with the germline gene, which may arise from a read error. The J gene is TRBJ1-6, the V gene TRBV27; D remains unclear. Germline loops: CDR1 MNHEY, CDR2 SMNVEV (reference sequence). The CDR3 is made up of 15 amino acids. As DNA, the CDR3 is TGTGCCAGCAGTCTATCCTTCTCCTATAATTCACCCCTCCACTTT. It encodes CASSLSFSYNSPLHF.

This clonotype has more than one count but fewer than ten. The V call is TRBV24-1, the J call TRBJ2-7; TRBD1 matches at 9 bases. This CDR3 has 19 amino acids. Unmatched junction bases numbered 31, after V lost 11 bases and J lost 9 bases. Germline lookup yields CDR1 KGHDR and CDR2 SFDVKD. The CDR3 reads CARPRDRALLRPANGGQYF. CDR3 coding DNA: TGTGCCAGGCCTCGGGACAGGGCACTCCTACGGCCCGCGAATGGTGGGCAGTACTTC.

This clonotype showed up just a few times. DNA for the CDR3: TGTGCCAGCAGTCTCTGGACTAGCGGGGTCATCTACAATGAGCAGTTCTTC. Residues: CASSLWTSGVIYNEQFF. The V and J genes are TRBV12-3 or TRBV12-4 and TRBJ2-1; TRBD2 agrees at 12 bases. The CDR3 runs to 17 residues. The ends lost 5 bases at V and 3 bases at J; junction bases unmatched: 8.

This clonotype was found many times. The chain links TRBV12-3 or TRBV12-4 to TRBJ2-1, with TRBD1 identical over 8 bases. The CDR3 spans 16 residues. V shed 5 bases and J 7 bases; nucleotides not matched to a gene: 13. Here the CDR3 DNA reads TGTGCCAGCAGTCCACCCCGGGGGACAGGAAAGAATGAGCAGTTCTTC. Translating gives CASSPPRGTGKNEQFF.

The chain is built from TRBV7-2 and TRBJ2-3; D not certain. The germline gives CDR1 SGHTA, CDR2 FQGNSA. The CDR3 runs 12 residues. V lost 3 bases and J lost 2, with 3 bases in between. In DNA, the CDR3 is TGTGCCAGCAGCTTCAACACAGATACGCAGTATTTT. Its translation is CASSFNTDTQYF.

A single count supports this clonotype. The chain carries TRBV6-6 and TRBJ1-2; D unresolved. Trimming removed 5 bases from V and 4 bases from J, with 14 bases in between. The CDR3 is 14 residues long. Germline V gives CDR1 MNHNY, CDR2 SVGAGI (reference sequence). This CDR3 is CASSPQDALYGYTF. The DNA of the CDR3 is TGTGCCAGCAGTCCCCAGGACGCGCTCTATGGCTACACCTTC.